What follows are 13 T cell receptor beta chains derived from one specimen sequenced in a study of blood T cells in healthy people across ages. A second PCR, run for roughly 6 to 11 cycles, used a sample-barcoded 5' primer plus a J-beta primer mix. TCRdb reprocessed the 5' RACE reads via MiXCR and lists one record per CDR3 protein. The sample gives about 650,000 distinct CDR3 sequences, 40% to 65% of which show up once; approximately 13% is in the top ten. Sequenced sample: blood. These receptors all stem from a woman aged 80 or over in good health.

The rearrangement uses TRBV12-3 or TRBV12-4 and TRBJ1-3; 8 bases match TRBD1. Trimming at V came to 8 bases and at J to 0 bases, leaving 9 bases not matched to a gene. This CDR3 region has 16 residues. The DNA for the CDR3 is TGTGCCAGCTCTCGGACAGGGACTTACTCTGGAAACACCATATATTTT. It yields the protein CASSRTGTYSGNTIYF.

This chain links TRBV29-1 with TRBJ2-1, with 7 positions matching TRBD2. The CDR3 consists of 14 residues. The junction had 6 bases not matched to a gene; V was cut back by 3 bases and J by 4 bases. Germline V gene lookup returns CDR1 SQVTM and CDR2 ANQGSEA. The CDR3 sequence: CSVDVAGTYNEQFF. The CDR3, as DNA: TGCAGCGTTGATGTAGCGGGCACTTACAATGAGCAGTTCTTC.

This clonotype came up many times. The chain is built from TRBV10-3 and TRBJ2-7; D tentatively reads TRBD1 or TRBD2 (5 bases each). Germline CDR1 ENHRY, CDR2 SYGVKD. Trimming shortened V by 6 bases and J by 4 bases, and 13 bases separated the two germline ends. The CDR3 is 13 residues long. CDR3 in amino acids: CAIRRDLGYEQYF. In DNA form, the CDR3 reads TGTGCCATCAGGAGGGACCTGGGTTACGAGCAGTACTTC.

With respect to this clonotype: A much larger clone differs by one base, so this may be a read error. V gene TRBV12-3 or TRBV12-4 combines with J gene TRBJ2-3; 9 nucleotides line up with TRBD1. The CDR3 contains 14 residues. CDR3 nucleotide sequence: TGTGCCAGCTTGTACAGGGGGCTGACAGATATGCAGTATTTT. It codes for CASLYRGLTDMQYF.

This clonotype was recorded at least ten times. The rearrangement joins TRBV5-1 to TRBJ2-1; the D is unclear. CDR1 is SGHRS and CDR2 is YFSETQ in the germline V gene. The V and J ends lost 1 base and 7 bases respectively, with 12 bases between them. The CDR3 totals 14 residues. The CDR3 nucleotides are TGCGCCAGCAGCTTGCTCCCGGCCAAAAATGAGCAGTTCTTC. It translates to CASSLLPAKNEQFF.

This rearrangement joins TRBV5-1 to TRBJ2-7, with TRBD1 matching over 7 bases. The CDR3 sequence is 15 residues long. CDR1 and CDR2 from the germline V gene are SGHRS and YFSETQ. Unmatched junction bases numbered 10, after V lost 3 bases and J lost 4 bases. CDR3 protein: CASSSDGTAGYEQYF. CDR3 DNA: TGCGCCAGCAGCTCAGACGGGACAGCCGGTTACGAGCAGTACTTC.

The chain has TRBV20-1 and TRBJ2-5; D call uncertain. The end of the DNA is better explained by TRBJ2-7, so the J call may be wrong. The CDR3 runs to 12 residues. Looked up from germline, CDR1 is DFQATT and CDR2 is SNEGSKA (reference sequence). CDR3 region: CSAPHHGGEQYF. The CDR3 region has the DNA TGCAGTGCTCCCCACCACGGTGGCGAGCAGTACTTC.

The V call is TRBV4-1, the J call TRBJ1-5; D remains unclear. The CDR3 has 14 amino acids. CDR1 MGHRA and CDR2 YSYEKL come from the germline V gene. V shed 4 bases and J shed 3 bases, with 10 bases lying between them. CDR3 region: CASSLGSFNQPQHF. The DNA of the CDR3 is TGCGCCAGCAGCCTCGGGTCGTTCAATCAGCCCCAGCATTTT.

This clonotype turned up a few times. The V call is TRBV15, the J call TRBJ1-1, with D tentatively TRBD1 (6 bases). V was trimmed by 5 bases and J by 13 bases, leaving 20 bases between them. Looked up from germline, CDR1 is LNHNV and CDR2 is YYDKDF (reference sequence). This CDR3 spans 13 amino acids. The CDR3 here is CATSARTDLRDFF. The CDR3 DNA reads as TGTGCCACCAGCGCACGGACAGACTTAAGGGATTTCTTT.

About this clonotype: The junction does not match germline at one end; this may be a read error. The chain joins TRBV6-5 to TRBJ2-3, with TRBD2 matching 7 bases. Germline V gives CDR1 MNHEY, CDR2 SVGAGI. This CDR3 is built from 14 residues. The CDR3 DNA reads TGTACCAGCAGTTACGGGACTATCACAGGTACGCAGTATTTT. Its translation: CTSSYGTITGTQYF.

The rearrangement links TRBV2 to TRBJ1-5; the match to TRBD1 covers 7 bases. The CDR3 loop spans 14 amino acids. The ends lost 6 bases at V and 8 bases at J; junction bases unmatched: 10. Germline V gene data show CDR1 as SNHLY and CDR2 as FYNNEI. For the CDR3, the DNA is TGTGCCAGCAGGGGGACAGCCGCGAAGGAGCCCCAGCATTTT. It is translated as CASRGTAAKEPQHF.

Details on this clonotype: This clone may be a read error of a much larger clone one base away. The chain combines TRBV20-1 with TRBJ2-7; a weak D match, TRBD2 (7 bases). Germline values: CDR1 DFQATT, CDR2 SNEGSKA (reference sequence). The CDR3 runs to 15 residues. The CDR3 DNA is TGCTGTGCTAGAGATAAAGGGGGGGTCGACTACGAGCAGTACTTC. Its protein is CCARDKGGVDYEQYF.

The gene calls are TRBV7-3 and TRBJ2-1, with D possibly called TRBD1 or TRBD2 (5 bases each). Gene TRBJ2-7 matches the end of the DNA better, so the J call may be wrong. Germline CDR1 reads SGHTA; CDR2 reads FQGTGA. This CDR3 spans 14 amino acids. The CDR3, as DNA: TGTGCCAGCAGCTTAACCCAAGGGGACGATGAGCAGTACTTC. It codes for CASSLTQGDDEQYF.